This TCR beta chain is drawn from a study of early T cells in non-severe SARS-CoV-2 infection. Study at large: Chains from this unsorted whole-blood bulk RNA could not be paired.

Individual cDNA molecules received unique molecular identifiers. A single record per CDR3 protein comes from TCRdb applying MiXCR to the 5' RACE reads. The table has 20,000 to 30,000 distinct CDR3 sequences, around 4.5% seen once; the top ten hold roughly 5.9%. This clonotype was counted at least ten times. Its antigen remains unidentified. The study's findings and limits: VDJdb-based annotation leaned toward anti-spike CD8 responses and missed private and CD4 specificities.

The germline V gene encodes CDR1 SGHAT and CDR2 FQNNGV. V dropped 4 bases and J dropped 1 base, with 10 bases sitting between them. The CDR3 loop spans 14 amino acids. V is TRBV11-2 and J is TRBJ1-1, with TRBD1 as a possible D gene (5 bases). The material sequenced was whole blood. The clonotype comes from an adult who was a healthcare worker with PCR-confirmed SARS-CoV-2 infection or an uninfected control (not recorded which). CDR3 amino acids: CASSSTTGNTEAFF. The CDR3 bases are TGTGCCAGCAGCTCCACTACAGGGAACACTGAAGCTTTCTTT.